Listed below are T cell receptor beta chains from one sample, sequenced in a study of human T cells and chemical hapten exposure. One entry per CDR3 protein results from TCRdb running MiXCR on the 5' RACE reads. This table has 150,000 or so distinct CDR3 sequences, around 4.1% appearing once. The receptors were gathered from a female donor in good health. Each CDR3 is given with its conserved first and last residue. The D gene is left open where the match is weak. Size values are once, few and many counts, or a class for expanded clones, and some rows have none.

many TRBJ1-1 14 TRBV20-1 NA TGCAGTGCTACCCAACACAACACGAACACTGAAGCTTTCTTT CSATQHNTNTEAFF
many TRBJ2-7 15 TRBV7-2 TRBD2 TGTGCCAGCAGCTTAGGGGGACTAGCACCGTACGAGCAGTACTTC CASSLGGLAPYEQYF
NA TRBJ1-3 16 TRBV5-1 TRBD1 TGCGCCAGCAGCTCCCGACAGGGGACGGCTGGAAACACCATATATTTT CASSSRQGTAGNTIYF
NA TRBJ2-1 12 TRBV10-3 NA TGTGCCATCAGTGAGTCGGAGGGGGGGCAGTTCTTC CAISESEGGQFF
many TRBJ1-4 13 TRBV12-3/TRBV12-4 TRBD1 TGTGCCAGTTGGGGGACAGGGCGTGAAAAACTGTTTTTT CASWGTGREKLFF
few TRBJ2-3 16 TRBV5-1 TRBD1 TGCGCCAGTGGGACAGTCTCAGGACACAGCGCAGATACGCAGTATTTT CASGTVSGHSADTQYF
many TRBJ1-6 13 TRBV12-3/TRBV12-4 NA TGTGCCAGCAGTATCCTGCGGGGTTCACCCCTCCACTTT CASSILRGSPLHF
many TRBJ1-2 15 TRBV7-9 TRBD1 TGTGCCAGCAGCTTAGGGACAGGGGAGTCCTATGGCTACACCTTC CASSLGTGESYGYTF
NA TRBJ2-3 17 TRBV7-2 NA TGTGCCAGCAGCTTAATATCCCTCGACCTTAGCACAGATACGCAGTATTTT CASSLISLDLSTDTQYF
many TRBJ1-5 14 TRBV6-1 NA TGTGCCGGCGGGACGCCAACTAGCAATCAGCCCCAGCATTTT CAGGTPTSNQPQHF
NA TRBJ1-1 16 TRBV5-5 TRBD1 TGTGCCAGCAACCGTGAACCGACAGGGGCGTACGCTGAAGCTTTCTTT CASNREPTGAYAEAFF
few TRBJ1-3 15 TRBV20-1 TRBD1 TGCAGTGCTATAGGACAGGGGAGCTCTGGAAACACCATATATTTT CSAIGQGSSGNTIYF
many TRBJ2-3 15 TRBV5-1 NA TGCGCCAGCAGCACCGGACAGCTACACACAGATACGCAGTATTTT CASSTGQLHTDTQYF
NA TRBJ2-5 11 TRBV12-5 NA TGTGCTAGTGGTAACATACTAGTAACCTCCTTC CASGNILVTSF
many TRBJ1-6 15 TRBV4-2 NA TGTGCCAGCAGCCAAGGAGGGGGCTATAATTCACCCCTCCACTTT CASSQGGGYNSPLHF
many TRBJ2-2 17 TRBV13 NA TGTGCCAGCAGCTTAATAGCGGGACAGGGGAACACCGGGGAGCTGTTTTTT CASSLIAGQGNTGELFF
many TRBJ2-7 16 TRBV7-2 TRBD1 TGTGCCAGCAGCCAACCGGCCAGGGGACAGTCCTACGAGCAGTACTTC CASSQPARGQSYEQYF
few TRBJ1-6 15 TRBV6-2/TRBV6-3 NA TGTGCCAGCAGGGTCGTGGGGAGTGCTCATTCACCCCTCCACTTT CASRVVGSAHSPLHF
NA TRBJ1-2 10 TRBV29-1 NA TGCAGCCGGGAGACAGATGGCTACACCTTC CSRETDGYTF
many TRBJ1-1 14 TRBV28 TRBD1 TGTGCCAGCAGTTTACTGGGGACAGCGTATGAAGCTTTCTTT CASSLLGTAYEAFF
few TRBJ2-5 14 TRBV19 NA TGTGCCAGTAGTACCGGGGACATGCAAGAGACCCAGTACTTC CASSTGDMQETQYF
many TRBJ2-6 18 TRBV6-1 NA TGTGCCAGCAGTGAAGATCGCCCGCGAAGCTCTGGGGCCAACGTCCTGACTTTC CASSEDRPRSSGANVLTF
many TRBJ2-7 13 TRBV20-1 NA TGCAGTGCTAGTCCAGGAAGGTTCTACGAGCAGTACTTC CSASPGRFYEQYF
few TRBJ2-1 15 TRBV7-2 TRBD2 TGTGCCAGCAGCTTAAGCGGGGGTGGACACAATGAGCAGTTCTTC CASSLSGGGHNEQFF
few TRBJ2-1 17 TRBV3-1 NA TGTGCCAGCAGCCACCCCCCGGGTCTAGCGACGATCCATGAGCAGTTCTTC CASSHPPGLATIHEQFF
many TRBJ1-5 14 TRBV20-1 NA TGCAGTGCTAGAGATACAAGGGGGGGCCAGCCCCAGCATTTT CSARDTRGGQPQHF
many TRBJ1-2 15 TRBV20-1 NA TGCAGTGCTAGAGATCTGAGAGGGGAACTGTATGGCTACACCTTC CSARDLRGELYGYTF
NA TRBJ2-7 13 TRBV29-1 TRBD1 TGCAGCGTATCGGGACAGGGATTTTACGAGCAGTACTTC CSVSGQGFYEQYF
many TRBJ1-2 13 TRBV7-8 TRBD1 TGTGCCAGCGGAACCGGGACAGCCTATGGCTACACCTTC CASGTGTAYGYTF
NA TRBJ2-5 14 TRBV28 NA TGTGCCAGCAGACTGCGGGGTTGTGAGGAGACCCAGTACTTC CASRLRGCEETQYF
many TRBJ1-2 11 TRBV6-2/TRBV6-3 NA TGTGCCAGCAGTTACAACTATGGCTACACCTTC CASSYNYGYTF
NA TRBJ2-1 15 TRBV7-2 NA TGTGCCAGCAGCTTAGGACAGTTCCTCGGCAATGAGCAGTTCTTC CASSLGQFLGNEQFF
few TRBJ2-7 16 TRBV28 TRBD1 TGTGCCAGCAGTCTCCGACAGGGCGCGAGCTCCTACGAGCAGTACTTC CASSLRQGASSYEQYF
many TRBJ2-7 16 TRBV5-1 NA TGCGCCAGCAGCTTGAGAGTTGGGACGGCGATCTACGAGCAGTACTTC CASSLRVGTAIYEQYF
many TRBJ2-3 17 TRBV12-3/TRBV12-4 NA TGTGCCAGCAGTTTGGGTATAACGATCCCTAGCACAGATACGCAGTATTTT CASSLGITIPSTDTQYF
many TRBJ2-5 14 TRBV20-1 TRBD2 TGCAGTGCTAGAGATCGGCGGGGGGGGGAGACCCAGTACTTC CSARDRRGGETQYF
many TRBJ2-2 13 TRBV10-3 NA TGTGCCATCAGTCGCAGTAACACCGGGGAGCTGTTTTTT CAISRSNTGELFF
many TRBJ2-2 16 TRBV7-3 TRBD2 TGTGCCAGCAGCTCTCCCGGGGGGGGGAACACCGGGGAGCTGTTTTTT CASSSPGGGNTGELFF
many TRBJ2-7 13 TRBV11-2 NA TGTGCCAGCAGCTTCTCTAAGGCATACGAGCAGTACTTC CASSFSKAYEQYF
NA TRBJ2-7 15 TRBV7-9 TRBD2 TGTGCCAGCAGCTTATTGCGCGGGGGGCTGAACGAGCAGTACTTC CASSLLRGGLNEQYF
NA TRBJ1-2 17 TRBV5-5 NA TGTGCCAGCAGTTTGAGCTCTTTCCCCACCCGCGGCTATGGCTACACCTTC CASSLSSFPTRGYGYTF
many TRBJ1-4 14 TRBV19 NA TGTGCCAGTAGTCTGACTTATATCGGTGAAAAACTGTTTTTT CASSLTYIGEKLFF
many TRBJ2-7 12 TRBV3-1 NA TGTGCCAGCAGCCAATCAGCCTACGAGCAGTACTTC CASSQSAYEQYF
many TRBJ1-3 17 TRBV4-2 NA TGTGCCAGCAGCCAAGTACAAGGGGCTCACTCTGGAAACACCATATATTTT CASSQVQGAHSGNTIYF